The TCR beta chain described here comes from a study of T cell responses to AZD1222 COVID-19 vaccine. The method was immunoSEQ multiplex PCR; TCRdb's version includes in-frame clones alone and lacks a portion of them. This sample has approximately 73,000 clones, with roughly 80% found just once. From germline, CDR1 is LGHDT and CDR2 YNNKEL (reference sequence). The CDR3 runs to 14 residues. Trimming shortened V by 4 bases and J by 4 bases, and 13 bases separated the two germline ends. The receptor comes from an adult in good health. This chain connects TRBV3-1 (or the pseudogene TRBV3-2) to TRBJ1-2; a possible D gene is TRBD1 (6 bases). The sequencing used peripheral blood, collected on day 0 of AZD1222 vaccination. The CDR3 reads CASSPQGRSYGYTF. CDR3 bases: TGTGCCAGCAGCCCACAGGGTCGGTCCTATGGCTACACCTTC.